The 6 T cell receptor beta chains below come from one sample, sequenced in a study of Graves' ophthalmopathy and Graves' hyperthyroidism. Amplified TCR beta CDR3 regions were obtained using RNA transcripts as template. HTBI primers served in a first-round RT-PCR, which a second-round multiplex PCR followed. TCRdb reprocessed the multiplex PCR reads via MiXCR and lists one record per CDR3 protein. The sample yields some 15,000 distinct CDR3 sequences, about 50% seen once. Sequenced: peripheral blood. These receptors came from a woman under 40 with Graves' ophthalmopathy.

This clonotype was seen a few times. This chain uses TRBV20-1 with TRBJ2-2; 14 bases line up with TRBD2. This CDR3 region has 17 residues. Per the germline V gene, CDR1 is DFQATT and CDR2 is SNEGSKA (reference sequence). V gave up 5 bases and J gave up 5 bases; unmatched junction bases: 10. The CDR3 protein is CSASLGTSGSVTGELFF. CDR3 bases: TGCAGTGCTTCTCTCGGGACTAGCGGGAGTGTTACCGGGGAGCTGTTTTTT.

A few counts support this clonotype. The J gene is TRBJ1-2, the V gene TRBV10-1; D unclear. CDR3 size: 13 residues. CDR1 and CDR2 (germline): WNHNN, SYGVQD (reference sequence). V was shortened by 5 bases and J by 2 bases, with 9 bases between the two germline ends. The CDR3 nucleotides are TGCGCCAGCAGTCCCGATCCCAACTATGGCTACACCTTC. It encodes CASSPDPNYGYTF.

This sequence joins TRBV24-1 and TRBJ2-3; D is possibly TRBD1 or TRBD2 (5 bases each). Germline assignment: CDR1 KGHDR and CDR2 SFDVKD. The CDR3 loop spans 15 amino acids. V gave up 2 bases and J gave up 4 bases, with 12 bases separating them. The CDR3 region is CATSDSGADADTQYF. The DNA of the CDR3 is TGTGCCACCAGTGATTCCGGGGCGGACGCAGATACGCAGTATTTT.

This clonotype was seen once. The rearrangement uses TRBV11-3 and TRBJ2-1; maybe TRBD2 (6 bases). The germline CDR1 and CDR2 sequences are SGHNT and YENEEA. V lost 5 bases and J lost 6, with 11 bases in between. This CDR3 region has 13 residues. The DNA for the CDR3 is TGTGCCAGCAGCCCCGGAGGGGCCAATGAGCAGTTCTTC. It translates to CASSPGGANEQFF.

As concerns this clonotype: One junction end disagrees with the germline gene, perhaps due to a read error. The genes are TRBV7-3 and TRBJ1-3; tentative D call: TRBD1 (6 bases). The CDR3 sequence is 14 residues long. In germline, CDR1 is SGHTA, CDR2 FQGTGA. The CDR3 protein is CASSTTGSGNTIHF. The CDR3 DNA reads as TGTGCCAGCAGCACAACAGGGTCTGGAAACACCATACATTTT.

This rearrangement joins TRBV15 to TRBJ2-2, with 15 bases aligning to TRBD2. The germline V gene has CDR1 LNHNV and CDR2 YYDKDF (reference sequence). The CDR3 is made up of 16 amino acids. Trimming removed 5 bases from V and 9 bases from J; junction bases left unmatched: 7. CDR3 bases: TGTGCCACCAGCGGATGGACTAGCGGGAGGGCCAGGGAGCTGTTTTTT. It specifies CATSGWTSGRARELFF. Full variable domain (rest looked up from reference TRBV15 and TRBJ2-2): DAMVIQNPRYQVTQFGKPVTLSCSQTLNHNVMYWYQQKSSQAPKLLFHYYDKDFNNEADTPDNFQSRRPNTSFCFLDIRSPGLGDTAMYLCATSGWTSGRARELFFGEGSRLTVL.